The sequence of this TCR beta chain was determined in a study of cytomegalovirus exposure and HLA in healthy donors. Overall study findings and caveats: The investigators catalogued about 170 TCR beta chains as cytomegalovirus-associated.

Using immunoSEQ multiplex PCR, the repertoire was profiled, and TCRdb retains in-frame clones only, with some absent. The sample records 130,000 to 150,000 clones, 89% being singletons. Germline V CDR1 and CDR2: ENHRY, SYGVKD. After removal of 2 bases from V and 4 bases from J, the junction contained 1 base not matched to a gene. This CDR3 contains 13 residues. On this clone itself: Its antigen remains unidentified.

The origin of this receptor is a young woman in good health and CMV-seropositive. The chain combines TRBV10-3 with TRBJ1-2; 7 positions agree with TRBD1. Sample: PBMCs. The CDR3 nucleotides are TGTGCCATCAGTGAGGGGGACAGCTATGGCTACACCTTC. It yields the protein CAISEGDSYGYTF.